A selection of T cell receptor beta chains follows, all from one sample in a study of blood T cell repertoires in COVID-19. The assay was immunoSEQ multiplex PCR, and TCRdb's table has in-frame clones only and misses some. The profile shows fewer than 130,000 clones, roughly 80% of them singletons. The sequenced sample was peripheral blood. Receptor source: a man aged 65-85 years with active or convalescent COVID-19. The CDR3 runs from the conserved cysteine through the conserved F or W. The D gene is left open where the match is weak. Size tells how often a clone was seen (once, few, many) or the class of an expanded clone, and some rows leave it out.

CDR3aa,CDR3nt,v_gene,j_gene,d_gene,abundance
CASSASGGVNTEAFF,TGTGCCAGCAGCGCCTCCGGGGGGGTGAACACTGAAGCTTTCTTT,TRBV9,TRBJ1-1,-,-
CAWRVAGGRHGELFF,TGTGCCTGGAGGGTCGCGGGGGGGCGGCACGGGGAGCTGTTTTTT,TRBV30,TRBJ2-2,TRBD2,-
CATSTVQGGNTEAFF,TGTGCCACCAGCACAGTCCAGGGGGGGAACACTGAAGCTTTCTTT,TRBV15,TRBJ1-1,TRBD1,-
CSASDSRQGRYEQYF,TGCAGTGCTAGTGACAGTCGACAGGGGAGGTACGAGCAGTACTTC,TRBV20-1,TRBJ2-7,TRBD1,-
CASSSQRGPQYF,TGTGCCAGCAGTTCACAGCGGGGGCCCCAGTATTTT,TRBV6-5,TRBJ2-3,TRBD2,-
CASSKEGRLNEKLFF,TGCGCCAGCAGCAAGGAGGGACGGTTGAATGAAAAACTGTTTTTT,TRBV5-1,TRBJ1-4,-,-
CASRLSAGNTIYF,TGTGCCAGCAGGTTGAGTGCTGGAAACACCATATATTTT,TRBV11-2,TRBJ1-3,-,-
CASSDLLQSNYGYTF,TGTGCCAGCAGTGACCTGTTACAATCTAACTATGGCTACACCTTC,TRBV6-1,TRBJ1-2,-,-
CASSLDSYNEQFF,TGTGCCAGCAGCTTGGACAGCTACAATGAGCAGTTCTTC,TRBV5-4,TRBJ2-1,-,-
CASSSAQETQYF,TGCGCCAGCAGTAGCGCACAAGAGACCCAGTACTTC,TRBV5-1,TRBJ2-5,-,-
CASSDSTGYYGYTF,TGTGCCAGCAGTGATAGCACAGGGTACTATGGCTACACCTTC,TRBV2,TRBJ1-2,-,-
CASSRQDRASGEKLFF,TGTGCCAGCAGTCGGCAAGACAGGGCCTCTGGTGAAAAACTGTTTTTT,TRBV28,TRBJ1-4,TRBD1,-
CASSPKGGGINTGELFF,TGTGCCAGCAGCCCCAAGGGTGGCGGGATAAACACCGGGGAGCTGTTTTTT,TRBV7-3,TRBJ2-2,-,-
CASSLSGGTNEQFF,TGTGCCAGCAGCTTAAGCGGGGGGACCAATGAGCAGTTCTTC,TRBV11-2,TRBJ2-1,TRBD2,-
CASSLQEGTHEQFF,TGCGCCAGCAGCTTGCAGGAAGGAACCCATGAGCAGTTCTTC,TRBV5-1,TRBJ2-1,-,-
CASSQVLTTLREQYF,TGTGCCAGCAGTCAGGTCTTGACTACGCTACGTGAGCAGTACTTC,TRBV6-2/TRBV6-3,TRBJ2-7,-,-
CASSQKGQGEKLFF,TGTGCCAGCAGCCAAAAGGGGCAGGGGGAAAAACTGTTTTTT,TRBV3-1/TRBV3-2,TRBJ1-4,-,few
CASSMTPYNEQFF,TGTGCCAGCAGTATGACTCCGTACAATGAGCAGTTCTTC,TRBV2,TRBJ2-1,-,-
CASSDWTGVDSNQPQHF,TGTGCCAGTAGTGACTGGACAGGGGTCGATAGCAATCAGCCCCAGCATTTT,TRBV19,TRBJ1-5,TRBD1,-
CASSLTVNTEAFF,TGTGCCAGCAGCTTAACGGTGAACACTGAAGCTTTCTTT,TRBV7-8,TRBJ1-1,-,once
CASSYSSGNQPQHF,TGTGCCAGCAGTTACTCGAGTGGCAATCAGCCCCAGCATTTT,TRBV6-6,TRBJ1-5,-,-
CAWSVLRETQYF,TGTGCCTGGAGTGTACTGCGGGAGACCCAGTACTTC,TRBV30,TRBJ2-5,-,-
CASSRSGRSLSYNEQFF,TGTGCCAGCAGCCGTAGCGGGAGGTCTCTTTCCTACAATGAGCAGTTCTTC,TRBV7-2,TRBJ2-1,TRBD2,-
CASSLLGGSNQPQHF,TGTGCCAGCAGTTTATTGGGGGGTAGCAATCAGCCCCAGCATTTT,TRBV28,TRBJ1-5,-,few
CASTRRGGTEAFF,TGCGCCAGCACTCGGCGGGGGGGAACTGAAGCTTTCTTT,TRBV4-1,TRBJ1-1,-,-
CASSLGSGPSTNEKLFF,TGCGCCAGCAGCTTGGGTTCAGGGCCCTCAACTAATGAAAAACTGTTTTTT,TRBV5-1,TRBJ1-4,-,once
CASRTTGMGKSNQPQHF,TGTGCCAGCAGGACGACAGGGATGGGCAAGAGCAATCAGCCCCAGCATTTT,TRBV28,TRBJ1-5,TRBD1,-
CASSLNRGRETQYF,TGTGCCAGCAGTCTCAACAGGGGGCGAGAGACCCAGTACTTC,TRBV28,TRBJ2-5,TRBD1,-
CASSNRDRALDTQYF,TGTGCCAGCAGCAACCGGGACAGGGCTTTAGATACGCAGTATTTT,TRBV5-4,TRBJ2-3,TRBD1,-
CSASLSSGRAGANVLTF,TGCAGTGCTAGTTTGTCTAGCGGGAGGGCTGGGGCCAACGTCCTGACTTTC,TRBV20-1,TRBJ2-6,TRBD2,-
CASNSDRAGANVLTF,TGTGCCAGCAATTCTGACAGGGCTGGGGCCAACGTCCTGACTTTC,TRBV2,TRBJ2-6,TRBD1,-
CASSQDRGSNQPQHF,TGTGCCAGCAGCCAGGACAGGGGAAGCAATCAGCCCCAGCATTTT,TRBV2,TRBJ1-5,TRBD1,many
CASSRDSSYNEQFF,TGTGCCAGTAGCCGGGACAGTTCCTACAATGAGCAGTTCTTC,TRBV19,TRBJ2-1,TRBD1,-
CASSLRAGTPYEQYF,TGTGCCAGCAGCCTCAGGGCAGGGACTCCCTACGAGCAGTACTTC,TRBV7-9,TRBJ2-7,-,-
CASSSHTGGAGNQPQHF,TGTGCCAGCAGCTCCCATACAGGGGGCGCGGGCAATCAGCCCCAGCATTTT,TRBV3-1/TRBV3-2,TRBJ1-5,TRBD1,-
CASSLEGGGYEQYF,TGCGCCAGCAGCCTCGAAGGGGGCGGCTACGAGCAGTACTTC,TRBV5-1,TRBJ2-7,TRBD1,-
CASSPDRGRTDTQYF,TGTGCCAGCAGCCCGGATCGCGGGAGAACAGATACGCAGTATTTT,TRBV5-4,TRBJ2-3,TRBD2,-
CASSTDRGYQPQHF,TGTGCCAGCAGTACGGACAGGGGTTATCAGCCCCAGCATTTT,TRBV28,TRBJ1-5,TRBD1,-
CASSFAATGLAFF,TGTGCCAGCAGTTTCGCCGCCACAGGGTTGGCTTTCTTT,TRBV12-3/TRBV12-4,TRBJ1-1,-,-
CASTLGGGGLYGYTF,TGTGCCAGCACCCTTGGAGGTGGGGGCCTCTATGGCTACACCTTC,TRBV5-4,TRBJ1-2,-,-
CASSFRGRNSPLHF,TGTGCCAGCAGTTTCAGGGGTCGTAATTCACCCCTCCACTTT,TRBV6-5,TRBJ1-6,-,few
CASSPAQAGGTYNEQFF,TGTGCCAGCTCACCTGCTCAAGCGGGGGGTACCTACAATGAGCAGTTCTTC,TRBV18,TRBJ2-1,TRBD2,-
CASSSRGGIIDTQYF,TGTGCCAGCAGCTCCCGGGGGGGCATAATAGATACGCAGTATTTT,TRBV9,TRBJ2-3,TRBD2,-
CASSTDRGEGYGYTF,TGTGCCAGCAGTACAGACAGGGGCGAGGGATATGGCTACACCTTC,TRBV6-6,TRBJ1-2,TRBD1,-
CASSNGQGETYSNQPQHF,TGTGCCAGTAGTAACGGACAGGGAGAGACCTATAGCAATCAGCCCCAGCATTTT,TRBV19,TRBJ1-5,TRBD1,-
CASSESTQNTEAFF,TGCGCCAGCAGTGAGTCGACACAGAACACTGAAGCTTTCTTT,TRBV10-2,TRBJ1-1,-,-
CASSPDRAGGGYTF,TGTGCCAGCAGCCCGGACAGGGCCGGAGGGGGCTACACCTTC,TRBV16,TRBJ1-2,TRBD1,-
CASSIDPGQSEAFF,TGTGCCAGTAGTATAGACCCGGGACAATCTGAAGCTTTCTTT,TRBV19,TRBJ1-1,-,-